These T cell receptor beta chains were read from a single sample in a study of blood T cell repertoires in COVID-19. Generated by immunoSEQ multiplex PCR, the TCRdb table keeps only in-frame clones and is missing some. In the table there are some 200,000 clones, about 86% of which are singletons. Sequenced: peripheral blood. Receptor source: a man aged 25-45 years with active or convalescent COVID-19. Each CDR3 is given with its conserved first and last residue. D genes are given only for firm matches. Part of the rows lack a size; the others show once, few, many or a class for expanded clones.

d_gene,v_gene,len,j_gene,abundance,CDR3nt,CDR3aa
TRBD2,TRBV10-3,14,TRBJ2-2,.,TGTGCCATCAAACGGCTAGCGGGCACCGGGGAGCTGTTTTTT,CAIKRLAGTGELFF
.,TRBV2,16,TRBJ1-4,.,TGTGCCGGACTACCGGGCCTTCCCGCAACTAATGAAAAACTGTTTTTT,CAGLPGLPATNEKLFF
TRBD2,TRBV30,14,TRBJ2-1,.,TGTGCCTGGAGTCCGGGGGGCTCCTACAATGAGCAGTTCTTC,CAWSPGGSYNEQFF
TRBD1,TRBV5-1,17,TRBJ1-2,.,TGCGCCAGCAGCTTGGATGCGGGGACAGGGAATCATTATGGCTACACCTTC,CASSLDAGTGNHYGYTF
.,TRBV10-3,14,TRBJ2-6,.,TGTGCCATCAACACAGGGTCTGGGGCCAACGTCCTGACTTTC,CAINTGSGANVLTF
TRBD2,TRBV25-1,15,TRBJ2-1,.,TGTGCCAGCATACAGGGTAGCGGGACCTACAATGAGCAGTTCTTC,CASIQGSGTYNEQFF
.,TRBV9,13,TRBJ1-1,.,TGTGCCAGCAGCGTAGTACCGGGCACTGAAGCTTTCTTT,CASSVVPGTEAFF
TRBD2,TRBV5-4,16,TRBJ2-3,.,TGTGCCAGCAGCCTAGGGACTAGCCCAGCCGCAGATACGCAGTATTTT,CASSLGTSPAADTQYF
.,TRBV14,14,TRBJ2-1,.,TGTGCCAGCAGCCAAGGTCCCGACTCGGATGAGCAGTTCTTC,CASSQGPDSDEQFF
TRBD1,TRBV6-5,15,TRBJ1-6,.,TGTGCCAGCAGTATAGGGGGCGGTTGGAATTCACCCCTCCACTTT,CASSIGGGWNSPLHF
TRBD1,TRBV7-9,15,TRBJ1-1,.,TGTGCCAGCAGTTATTGGACAGGGCCGAACACTGAAGCTTTCTTT,CASSYWTGPNTEAFF
.,TRBV18,15,TRBJ1-5,.,TGTGCCAGCTCAGAATTTAGGGGGAACAATCAGCCCCAGCATTTT,CASSEFRGNNQPQHF
TRBD1,TRBV18,16,TRBJ1-5,.,TGTGCCAGCTCACCACGAACGGGACAGCCCAATCAGCCCCAGCATTTT,CASSPRTGQPNQPQHF
TRBD1,TRBV19,14,TRBJ1-1,few,TGTGCCAGTAGTATTAGGGGGCCGAACACTGAAGCTTTCTTT,CASSIRGPNTEAFF
TRBD2,TRBV2,16,TRBJ2-1,.,TGTGCCAGCAGTGAGGTGGGACTAGCGGGGGGTGATGAGCAGTTCTTC,CASSEVGLAGGDEQFF
TRBD2,TRBV7-3,16,TRBJ2-5,.,TGTGCCAGCAGCCCAGGGAGCGGGGGGCATCAAGAGACCCAGTACTTC,CASSPGSGGHQETQYF
TRBD1,TRBV10-3,16,TRBJ1-1,once,TGTGCCATCAGTGGTGGGACAGGGCCATGGAACACTGAAGCTTTCTTT,CAISGGTGPWNTEAFF
.,TRBV7-2,14,TRBJ2-3,.,TGTGCCAGCAGCCGGGATTCCAACACAGATACGCAGTATTTT,CASSRDSNTDTQYF
.,TRBV15,14,TRBJ1-2,.,TGTGCCACCAGCGTACGCACTACTTCCCATGGCTACACCTTC,CATSVRTTSHGYTF
.,TRBV7-9,12,TRBJ1-1,.,TGTGCCAGCAGCTTAAAGCGAGCTGAAGCTTTCTTT,CASSLKRAEAFF
.,TRBV7-2,13,TRBJ2-7,once,TGTGCCAGCAGCCCCTCTAGAGCCTACGAGCAGTACTTC,CASSPSRAYEQYF
.,TRBV25-1,17,TRBJ2-2,.,TGTGCCAGCAGTGAATGGTCTCGTCGGGGTTCGACCGGGGAGCTGTTTTTT,CASSEWSRRGSTGELFF
.,TRBV7-9,15,TRBJ2-7,.,TGTGCCAGCAGAAGAATTTACAGGGCCGACTACGAGCAGTACTTC,CASRRIYRADYEQYF
TRBD1,TRBV19,15,TRBJ1-3,.,TGTGCCAGTAGTTTAGGGACAGGGACTGGAAACACCATATATTTT,CASSLGTGTGNTIYF
.,TRBV5-1,16,TRBJ2-4,.,TGCGCCAGCAGCTTGGCAGCGGAGCTAGCCAAAAACATTCAGTACTTC,CASSLAAELAKNIQYF
.,TRBV28,14,TRBJ1-2,.,TGTGCCAGCAGTCCCGCTGGGGGGACCTATGGCTACACCTTC,CASSPAGGTYGYTF
.,TRBV24-1,12,TRBJ2-5,.,TGTGCCACCAGTGATCATGAAGAGACCCAGTACTTC,CATSDHEETQYF
TRBD1,TRBV30,15,TRBJ1-2,once,TGTGCCTGGCAGCGTCAGGGGGCGATTTACTATGGCTACACCTTC,CAWQRQGAIYYGYTF
TRBD1,TRBV5-1,14,TRBJ1-1,once,TGCGCCAGCAGCTTCCAGGGGGCGGGGACTGAAGCTTTCTTT,CASSFQGAGTEAFF
.,TRBV7-7,13,TRBJ2-5,.,TGTGCTAGCAGCTCCGAAGCAGGGGTGGCCCAGTACTTC,CASSSEAGVAQYF
.,TRBV30,15,TRBJ2-3,.,TGTGCCTGGAGTGTAGGGGGGGCCGGCACAGATACGCAGTATTTT,CAWSVGGAGTDTQYF
.,TRBV6-5,13,TRBJ1-1,.,TGTGCCAGCACAAAAGGGGAAGGGCCTGAAGCTTTCTTT,CASTKGEGPEAFF
.,TRBV5-1,14,TRBJ1-1,.,TGCGCCAGCAGCTTACGTCAGTCGAACACTGAAGCTTTCTTT,CASSLRQSNTEAFF
.,TRBV5-1,12,TRBJ1-1,.,TGCGCCAGCAGCTTTACAGATACTGAAGCTTTCTTT,CASSFTDTEAFF
.,TRBV7-9,14,TRBJ2-3,.,TGTGCCAGCAGCCCTACGACTAGCACAGATACGCAGTATTTT,CASSPTTSTDTQYF
.,TRBV18,15,TRBJ1-3,few,TGTGCCAGCTCACCTAGCCCCTTCTCTGGAAACACCATATATTTT,CASSPSPFSGNTIYF
.,TRBV10-1,13,TRBJ2-1,.,TGCGCCAGCAGTGGACTAACCTACAATGAGCAGTTCTTC,CASSGLTYNEQFF
.,TRBV7-9,15,TRBJ2-1,.,TGTGCCAGCAGCTTAGAAGGGGGCTCCTACAATGAGCAGTTCTTC,CASSLEGGSYNEQFF
.,TRBV7-9,14,TRBJ2-7,.,TGTGCCAGCAGCTTAGTTGGGACGGGGGACGAGCAGTACTTC,CASSLVGTGDEQYF
.,TRBV29-1,13,TRBJ2-3,.,TGCAGCGTTGATCGAACCACAGATGGGACGCAGTATTTT,CSVDRTTDGTQYF
.,TRBV5-1,15,TRBJ1-1,.,TGCGCCAGCAGCTTGGAGCCGGGGGAGCTCACGAGGGCTTTCTTT,CASSLEPGELTRAFF
.,TRBV19,13,TRBJ1-5,.,TGTGCCAGTAGTCAAGACTCTTATCAGCCCCAGCATTTT,CASSQDSYQPQHF
TRBD1,TRBV24-1,16,TRBJ2-3,.,TGTGCCACCAGTGATTTAGGTGACAGGGGGAGAGATACGCAGTATTTT,CATSDLGDRGRDTQYF
.,TRBV7-9,16,TRBJ2-3,.,TGTGCCAGCAGCCTCAGGGACTTTTCGGCCACAGATACGCAGTATTTT,CASSLRDFSATDTQYF
.,TRBV7-9,17,TRBJ2-3,.,TGTGCCAGCAGCGTCCCCTCTGTGGGAGGCTCAACAGATACGCAGTATTTT,CASSVPSVGGSTDTQYF